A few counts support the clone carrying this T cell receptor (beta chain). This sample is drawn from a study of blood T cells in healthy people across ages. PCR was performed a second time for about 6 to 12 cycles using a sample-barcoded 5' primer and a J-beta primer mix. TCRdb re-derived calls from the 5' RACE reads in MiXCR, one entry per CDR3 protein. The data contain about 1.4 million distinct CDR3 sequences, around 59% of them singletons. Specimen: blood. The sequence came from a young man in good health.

Here the CDR3 reads CASSLGGENTDTQYF. The CDR3 DNA sequence: TGTGCCAGCAGCTTAGGAGGGGAAAACACAGATACGCAGTATTTT. This chain joins TRBV11-2 and TRBJ2-3, with D perhaps TRBD1 or TRBD2 (5 bases each). Trimming removed 1 base from V and 2 bases from J, with 10 bases in between. The CDR3 length is 15 residues. From germline, CDR1 is SGHAT and CDR2 FQNNGV.